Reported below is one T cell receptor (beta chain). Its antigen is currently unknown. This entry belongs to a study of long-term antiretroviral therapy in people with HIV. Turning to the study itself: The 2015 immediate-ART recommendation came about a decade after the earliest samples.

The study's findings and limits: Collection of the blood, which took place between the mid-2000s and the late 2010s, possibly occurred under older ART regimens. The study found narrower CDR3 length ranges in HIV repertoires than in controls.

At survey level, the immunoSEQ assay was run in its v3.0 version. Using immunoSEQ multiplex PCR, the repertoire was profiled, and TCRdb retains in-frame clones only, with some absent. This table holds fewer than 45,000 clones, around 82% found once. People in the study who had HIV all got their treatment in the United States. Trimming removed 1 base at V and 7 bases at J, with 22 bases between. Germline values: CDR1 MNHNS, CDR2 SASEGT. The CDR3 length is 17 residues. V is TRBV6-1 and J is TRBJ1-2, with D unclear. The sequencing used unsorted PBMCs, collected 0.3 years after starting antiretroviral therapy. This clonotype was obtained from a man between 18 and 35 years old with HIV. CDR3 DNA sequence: TGTGCCAGCAGTGAAGGGGCCGATACCTATGGAGTAGGTGGCTACACCTTC. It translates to CASSEGADTYGVGGYTF.